This TCR beta chain was recorded in a study of post-analysis software for immune sequencing data. Study-wide background: Clinical courses comprised relapsing-remitting, secondary progressive and progressive-relapsing multiple sclerosis.

This clonotype was observed at least ten times. Its cognate antigen is unknown. Findings and limits, study-wide: Those samples that were prepared in the same batch co-clustered strongly by F measure. A significant reduction in normalized Chao1 diversity was observed in multiple sclerosis patients versus controls.

Incorporated into the TCR beta cDNA libraries were unique molecular identifiers, which served to reduce PCR and sequencing biases. In TCRdb, the PCR reads were re-called with MiXCR into one record per CDR3 protein. The sample holds roughly 430,000 distinct CDR3 sequences, about 40% seen once. The sequencing input was blood. The receptor was isolated from a girl aged 2-10 years with multiple sclerosis.

The chain's CDR3 is CSVVTAYEQYF. The CDR3 nucleotides are TGCAGCGTGGTGACAGCTTACGAGCAGTACTTC. J is TRBJ2-7 and V is TRBV29-1; a possible D gene is TRBD1 (5 bases). Germline V gene lookup returns CDR1 SQVTM and CDR2 ANQGSEA. This CDR3 is 11 amino acids long. Trimming removed 6 bases from V and 4 bases from J, with 10 bases in between.